These 9 T cell receptor beta chains were all obtained from the same sample, sequenced in a study of cytomegalovirus exposure and HLA in healthy donors. Primers for the PCR totalled 60 Vbeta and 13 Jbeta. Clones were read by immunoSEQ multiplex PCR, and TCRdb kept only the in-frame ones, dropping some. The repertoire consists of 130,000 or so clones, with approximately 74% occurring once and the leading ten covering more than 3.5%. The specimen sequenced was PBMCs. The receptors shown here come from a young man in good health and CMV-seropositive.

This clone was recorded once. This chain connects TRBV19 to TRBJ1-4; possible D gene TRBD1, 5 bases. Germline CDR1 is LNHDA and CDR2 is SQIVND (reference sequence). V lost 8 bases and J 8 bases, leaving 18 bases between the germline ends. The CDR3 spans 14 residues. Written as DNA, the CDR3 is TGTGCCAGTTCCGGCGGGGACCCGGGGGAAAAACTGTTTTTT. It encodes CASSGGDPGEKLFF. Variable domain in full (rest from reference TRBV19 and TRBJ1-4): DGGITQSPKYLFRKEGQNVTLSCEQNLNHDAMYWYRQDPGQGLRLIYYSQIVNDFQKGDIAEGYSVSREKKESFPLTVTSAQKNPTAFYLCASSGGDPGEKLFFGSGTQLSVL.

The chain has TRBV28 and TRBJ1-5, with TRBD1 as a possible D gene (6 bases). V shed 6 bases and J shed 2 bases, with 14 bases lying between them. The length of the CDR3 is 15 residues. CDR1 is MDHEN, CDR2 SYDVKM, per germline. In DNA form, the CDR3 reads TGTGCCAGCAGCCCACAGGGCAAGGGCAATCAGCCCCAGCATTTT. This encodes CASSPQGKGNQPQHF.

The chain employs TRBV10-1 and TRBJ2-1, with D possibly matching TRBD2 (5 bases). Germline CDR1 and CDR2: WNHNN and SYGVQD (reference sequence). With 8 bases removed from V and 3 bases from J, the gap between germline ends came to 5 bases. There are 11 residues in the CDR3. CDR3 sequence (DNA): TGCGCCAGCGGGAGCTACAATGAGCAGTTCTTC. Protein: CASGSYNEQFF.

This chain joins TRBV30 and TRBJ1-5, with 8 nucleotides matching TRBD1. Germline loops: CDR1 GTSNPN, CDR2 SVGIG (reference sequence). V was clipped by 1 base and J by 5 bases; unmatched bases: 4. The CDR3 runs to 14 residues. The CDR3 loop is CAWSAGQGHQPQHF. The CDR3 nucleotides read TGTGCCTGGAGTGCTGGACAGGGCCATCAGCCCCAGCATTTT.

The chain recombines TRBV7-3 with TRBJ1-1; 9 bases are a match to TRBD1. CDR1 SGHTA and CDR2 FQGTGA come from the germline V gene. There are 15 residues in the CDR3. The V segment lost 6 bases and the J segment 7 bases; nucleotides outside the gene matches: 12. This CDR3 reads CASRKGTGSYGEAFF. CDR3 coding DNA: TGTGCCAGCAGGAAAGGGACAGGGTCTTATGGTGAAGCTTTCTTT.

V is TRBV19 and J is TRBJ2-4; 7 nucleotides align to TRBD1. The V gene end was trimmed by 4 bases and the J gene end by 6 bases; junction bases not matched to a gene: 9. CDR3 size: 15 residues. Germline CDR1 and CDR2: LNHDA and SQIVND (reference sequence). The CDR3 bases are TGTGCCAGTAGTAAAACCGGGACAGTATCAAACATTCAGTACTTC. Translating gives CASSKTGTVSNIQYF.

This rearrangement joins TRBV6-5 to TRBJ1-1, with D unclear. Germline V gene lookup returns CDR1 MNHEY and CDR2 SVGAGI. CDR3 length: 15 residues. Trimming took 2 bases from V and 0 from J, leaving 10 bases between them. The CDR3 bases are TGTGCCAGCAGTTACGGCGGCGTCCTGAACACTGAAGCTTTCTTT. Translated, it gives CASSYGGVLNTEAFF.

This clone was observed a handful of times. The chain joins TRBV5-1 to TRBJ1-4; the D is unclear. Germline CDR1 SGHRS, CDR2 YFSETQ. V was clipped by 1 base and J by 3 bases, with 7 bases between them. The CDR3 consists of 14 residues. The CDR3: CASSLQEPNEKLFF. In nucleotides, the CDR3 is TGCGCCAGCAGCTTGCAGGAACCTAATGAAAAACTGTTTTTT.

V and J are TRBV2 and TRBJ1-1; D gene ambiguous. Germline-derived CDR1 and CDR2 are SNHLY and FYNNEI. The ends were cut back, 3 bases at V and 0 bases at J, with 5 bases in the middle. This CDR3 contains 13 residues. CDR3 DNA sequence: TGTGCCAGCAGTGAGGAGGTGAACACTGAAGCTTTCTTT. Encoded protein: CASSEEVNTEAFF. Combining the CDR3 with reference TRBV2 and TRBJ1-1 gives the whole variable domain EPEVTQTPSHQVTQMGQEVILRCVPISNHLYFYWYRQILGQKVEFLVSFYNNEISEKSEIFDDQFSVERPDGSNFTLKIRSTKLEDSAMYFCASSEEVNTEAFFGQGTRLTVV.